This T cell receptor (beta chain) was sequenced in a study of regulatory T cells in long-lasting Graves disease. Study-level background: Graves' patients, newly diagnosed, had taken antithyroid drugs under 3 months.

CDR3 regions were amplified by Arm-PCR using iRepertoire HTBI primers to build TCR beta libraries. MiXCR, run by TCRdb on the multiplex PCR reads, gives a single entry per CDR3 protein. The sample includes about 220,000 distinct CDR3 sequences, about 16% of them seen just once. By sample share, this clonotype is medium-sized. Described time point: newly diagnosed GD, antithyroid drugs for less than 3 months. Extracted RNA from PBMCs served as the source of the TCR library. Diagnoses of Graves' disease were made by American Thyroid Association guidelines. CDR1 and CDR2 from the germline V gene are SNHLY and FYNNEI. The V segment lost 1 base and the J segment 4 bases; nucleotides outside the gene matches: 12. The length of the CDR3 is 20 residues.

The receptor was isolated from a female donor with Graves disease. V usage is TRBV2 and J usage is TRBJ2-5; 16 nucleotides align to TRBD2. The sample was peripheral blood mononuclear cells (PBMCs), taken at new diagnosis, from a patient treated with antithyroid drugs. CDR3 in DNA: TGTGCCAGCAGTGAAGACAGAATGGGACTAGCGGGAGGGTTCGGAGAGACCCAGTACTTC. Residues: CASSEDRMGLAGGFGETQYF.